The rows below give T cell receptor beta chains drawn from one sample of a study of T-cell reconstitution after alpha-beta-depleted transplantation in children. MiXCR was run by TCRdb on the PCR reads, yielding one entry per CDR3 protein. The sample has 200,000 to 250,000 distinct CDR3 sequences, approximately 10% seen once. This specimen consisted of PBMCs, obtained before TCRalphabeta/CD19-depleted stem cell transplant. The source is a child less than two years old with acute myeloid leukemia, due to receive a stem cell transplant. CDR3s include the opening cysteine and the closing phenylalanine or tryptophan. The D gene is left open where the match is weak. Some rows mark clone size as missing; the rest say once, few, many or name a class of expanded clone.

clone_size d_call j_call v_call cdr3_nt cdr3_aa
many TRBD1 TRBJ1-4 TRBV7-2 TGTGCCAGCAGCTTAAACAGGGGGCAGGTTAATGAAAAACTGTTTTTT CASSLNRGQVNEKLFF
few NA TRBJ2-2 TRBV5-4 TGTGCCAGCAGCTTGGAGATCATCTCCGGGGAGCTGTTTTTT CASSLEIISGELFF
many NA TRBJ2-3 TRBV20-1 TGCAGTGCTAAAGCCGCGGGGTATGAGTATTTT CSAKAAGYEYF
many NA TRBJ2-2 TRBV7-9 TGTGCCAGCAGCTTAGTTGCGGGACACACCGGGGAGCTGTTTTTT CASSLVAGHTGELFF
many NA TRBJ2-3 TRBV19 TGTGCCAGTAGTATGGTCGGGAGCACAGATACGCAGTATTTT CASSMVGSTDTQYF
many TRBD2 TRBJ2-7 TRBV7-8 TGTGCCAGCAGCTTGGGACTAGCGGGAGTCGAGCAGTACTTC CASSLGLAGVEQYF
NA TRBD2 TRBJ2-7 TRBV20-1 TGCAGTGCTATCGGGGAGGGGTCAGACTACGAGCAGTACTTC CSAIGEGSDYEQYF
NA TRBD2 TRBJ2-7 TRBV19 TGTGTCAGTAGTAGAGAGCGGGAGCGCGACAACGAGCAGTACTTC CVSSRERERDNEQYF
NA NA TRBJ2-2 TRBV5-1 TGCGCCAGCAGCGAGCGTGCCACCGGGGAGCTGTTTTTT CASSERATGELFF
many TRBD1 TRBJ2-2 TRBV5-1 TGCGCCAGCAGCATACTACAGGGGAGCGGGGAGCTGTTTTTT CASSILQGSGELFF